The present entry profiles one T cell receptor (beta chain) with its context. Under the authors' procedure: Amplification of reference gene primers was used by the study to estimate nucleated cell counts. TCRdb's copy holds only in-frame clones and misses some; the assay was immunoSEQ multiplex PCR. Clone size and the V and J calls come from that table; the DNA yielded D and trimming. The sample lists over 15,000 clones, 82% occurring once. This record comes from a study of blood T cell repertoires in COVID-19. Study information: Collection of acute and convalescent COVID-19 samples took place in the United States, Italy and Spain. PBMCs, B-cell-depleted T cells, or T cells were the source of the cDNA or gDNA that made up the material.

CDR1 MNHEY and CDR2 SVGAGI come from the germline V gene. Trimming pared 7 bases from V and 6 bases from J, leaving 22 bases between. CDR3 size: 15 residues. Sequenced input: peripheral blood. The chain combines TRBV6-5 with TRBJ2-7, with D maybe TRBD2 (7 bases). The clonotype originates from a human donor in a cohort sampled during active COVID-19. CDR3 DNA sequence: TGTGCCAGCACTACCGGAGAGGGGGGGTCTAGCGAGCAGTACTTC. Translated, it gives CASTTGEGGSSEQYF.